This T cell receptor (beta chain) was retrieved from a study of shared clonotypes between healthy human individuals. Study-level points and caveats: Richness estimates generally favored naive over memory subsets.

The protocol was immunoSEQ multiplex PCR, while the TCRdb copy is restricted to in-frame clones and leaves out a portion. The table lists 2 million to 2.5 million clones, approximately 96% of them singletons. For this clone: As yet, its antigen is unknown.

The CDR3 runs 13 residues. V gave up 6 bases and J gave up 1 base, with 10 bases separating them. CDR1 and CDR2 (germline): SGDLS, YYNGEE. The sequencing input was naive CD4+ T cells sorted from blood. Subset noted: CD45RA+ positively selected. This chain links TRBV9 with TRBJ2-5; D remains unclear. The sequence was obtained from a man in his late teens or twenties in good health. CDR3: CASTAGSQETQYF. DNA for the CDR3: TGTGCCAGCACGGCCGGTAGCCAAGAGACCCAGTACTTC.